This T cell receptor beta chain was captured by sequencing in a study of cytomegalovirus exposure and HLA in healthy donors. There are 14 residues in the CDR3. J gave up 2 bases and V 5 bases, and 6 bases lay outside the gene matches. Germline-derived CDR1 and CDR2 are KGHSH and LQKENI. Regarding the study as a whole: Indistinguishable V segments such as TRBV6-2 and TRBV6-3 were excluded. Reported results showed that the classifier diagnosed cytomegalovirus status with high specificity and sensitivity.

Worth noting for this clone: Its cognate antigen is unknown.

The PCR ran on 60 Vbeta and 13 Jbeta primers. Authors' data handling: A later analysis tallied about 80 million unique TCR beta chains, around 10 million of them shared. Assay used: immunoSEQ multiplex PCR; TCRdb lists only in-frame clones, some missing. V, J and clone size were drawn from that table, and D and trimming were deduced from the DNA. The repertoire includes around 180,000 clones, 65% to 75% of them detected once, and less than 1.6% sits in the top ten. The sequence was collected from a girl under 18 in good health and CMV-seronegative. Sequenced input: PBMCs. V is TRBV18 and J is TRBJ2-7; 7 nucleotides align to TRBD1. In DNA form, the CDR3 reads TGTGCCAGCTCAGCTCCCGGGACAGCCTACGAGCAGTACTTC. This codes for CASSAPGTAYEQYF.